These T cell receptor beta chains were read from a single sample in a study of blood T cell repertoires in COVID-19. The assay was immunoSEQ multiplex PCR, and TCRdb's table has in-frame clones only and misses some. The profile shows approximately 150,000 clones, roughly nine tenths of them singletons. The sample was peripheral blood. The receptors originated from a woman aged 60-75 years with active COVID-19. CDR3s include the opening cysteine and the closing phenylalanine or tryptophan. The D gene is left open where the match is weak. The size of a clone is reported for some rows only, either as once, few or many, or as a class for expanded clones.

V,size,J,D,DNA,CDR3
TRBV5-5,.,TRBJ1-3,.,TGTGCCAGCAGCTTGTTTCCTAACGGGGTAGAAAACACCATATATTTT,CASSLFPNGVENTIYF
TRBV28,few,TRBJ2-1,.,TGTGCCAGCAGTTTCTACCTAAGGGGTCGCGGGAATAGGGGTGAGCAGTTCTTC,CASSFYLRGRGNRGEQFF
TRBV5-1,.,TRBJ2-7,TRBD1,TGCGCCAGCAGCTCAGGCAGTTTTGGACAGGGAGACGAGCAGTACTTC,CASSSGSFGQGDEQYF
TRBV7-2,.,TRBJ2-1,TRBD1,TGTGCCAGCAACCCCGGGACAGGGAAAACTACACAGTTCTTC,CASNPGTGKTTQFF
TRBV4-3,.,TRBJ2-7,.,TGCGCCAGCAGCCAAGTCTTTCAGGGGAACTACGAGCAGTACTTC,CASSQVFQGNYEQYF
TRBV28,.,TRBJ2-3,.,TGTGCCAGCAGTTTTCCCACTGGGGGGCGGGAGCTAAGCACAGATACGCAGTATTTT,CASSFPTGGRELSTDTQYF
TRBV6-5,.,TRBJ2-1,TRBD1,TGTGCCAGCAGTCCGGACAGGGTGAGGTTGCAGTTCTTC,CASSPDRVRLQFF
TRBV9,.,TRBJ2-1,.,TGTGCCAGCAGCGTAGATAGAGCGGAGACCTACAATGAGCAGTTCTTC,CASSVDRAETYNEQFF
TRBV28,once,TRBJ2-7,TRBD2,TGTGCCAGCAGTTTAATCGCGGGAGGGCCCTACGAGCAGTACTTC,CASSLIAGGPYEQYF
TRBV29-1,.,TRBJ1-2,.,TGCAGCACCTGGGGGCCTCGAGATGGCTACACCTTC,CSTWGPRDGYTF
TRBV7-3,once,TRBJ2-2,TRBD1,TGTGCCAGCAGCAGAAAGGGACAGGGGTACACCGGGGAGCTGTTTTTT,CASSRKGQGYTGELFF
TRBV5-1,.,TRBJ1-6,.,TGCGCCACCCCCCAGCAGGACTGGAGCTCCTATAATTCACCCCTCCACTTT,CATPQQDWSSYNSPLHF